The 18 T cell receptor beta chains given below trace back to one sample, sequenced in a study of shared clonotypes between healthy human individuals (dated by TCRdb to about 2020). CD8 naive samples were CD45RO-negative cells positively selected for CCR7, giving a CD45RA+CCR7+ population that excluded TemRA cells. The library was prepared using the immunoSEQ multiplex PCR assay. In its TCRdb copy, this immuneACCESS table keeps in-frame sequences only and misses some clones. Where compared with another copy, unresolved V genes explain less than half of these, and the others have no known cause. The sample contains about 2,200,000 clones, about 93% of them found a single time. The top ten clones comprise around 1.7% of the sample. Specimen: naive CD8+ T cells from PBMCs. The cell subset or site tag for this specimen amounts to: CD45RA+CCR7+. The receptors come from a young man in good health. Some clones in this sample may be carry-over from other donors' samples.

Comments on this clone: At one end the junction does not follow the germline gene, possibly because of a read error. The V call is TRBV28, the J call TRBJ1-5; 7 bases line up with TRBD1. Germline V CDR1 and CDR2: MDHEN, SYDVKM. The CDR3 length is 15 residues. CDR3 residues: CTSILTGMGNQPQHF. CDR3 DNA: TGTACCAGCATCCTGACAGGGATGGGAAATCAGCCCCAGCATTTT.

The chain is built from TRBV27 and TRBJ2-3; D is perhaps TRBD2 (6 bases). This CDR3 region has 12 residues. Germline-derived CDR1 and CDR2 are MNHEY and SMNVEV (reference sequence). V gave up 5 bases and J gave up 8 bases, with 11 bases separating them. The chain's CDR3 is CASSPGTLTQYF. CDR3 nucleotides: TGTGCCAGCAGTCCTGGGACTCTTACGCAGTATTTT.

The rearrangement uses TRBV11-2 and TRBJ2-7, with a possible D match to TRBD2 (5 bases). The CDR3 totals 15 residues. Trimming left V 1 base short and J 2 bases short, with 12 bases between. The germline V gene encodes CDR1 SGHAT and CDR2 FQNNGV. The CDR3 DNA is TGTGCCAGCAGCTTAGGAGTAGCGAGAGCCTACGAGCAGTACTTC. Protein sequence: CASSLGVARAYEQYF.

J is TRBJ1-3 and V is TRBV6-5; possibly TRBD1 for D (6 bases). CDR1 is MNHEY and CDR2 is SVGAGI in the germline V gene. This CDR3 is built from 16 residues. Trimming stripped 4 bases from V and 1 base from J, with 14 bases between. The CDR3 region has the DNA TGTGCCAGCAGTTCGCGAGGGGGGAGATCTGGAAACACCATATATTTT. Translation gives CASSSRGGRSGNTIYF.

The rearrangement joins TRBV9 to TRBJ2-1; 9 bases fit TRBD2. Trimming cost V 0 bases and J 4 bases; bases outside gene matches: 5. This CDR3 has 16 residues. Germline CDR1 and CDR2: SGDLS and YYNGEE. The DNA of the CDR3 is TGTGCCAGCAGCGTAGGTCAGCGGGAGGTTTACAATGAGCAGTTCTTC. Translating it yields CASSVGQREVYNEQFF. Combining the CDR3 with reference TRBV9 and TRBJ2-1 gives the whole variable domain DSGVTQTPKHLITATGQRVTLRCSPRSGDLSVYWYQQSLDQGLQFLIQYYNGEERAKGNILERFSAQQFPDLHSELNLSSLELGDSALYFCASSVGQREVYNEQFFGPGTRLTVL.

The gene calls are TRBV7-9 and TRBJ2-2, with a tentative D call TRBD2 (5 bases). The V and J ends lost 3 bases and 9 bases respectively, with 14 bases between them. The CDR3 length is 14 residues. From germline, CDR1 is SEHNR and CDR2 FQNEAQ (reference sequence). As DNA, the CDR3 is TGTGCCAGCAGCTTCGAAGGAGGCATCCGGGAGCTGTTTTTT. Translated: CASSFEGGIRELFF.

The chain has TRBV9 and TRBJ1-2, with 8 bases lining up with TRBD1. The CDR3 totals 15 residues. Germline assignment: CDR1 SGDLS and CDR2 YYNGEE. Unmatched junction bases numbered 8, after V lost 0 bases and J lost 7 bases. CDR3 sequence: CASSVEQGAFGGYTF. Written as DNA, the CDR3 is TGTGCCAGCAGCGTAGAGCAGGGGGCGTTTGGTGGCTACACCTTC.

This chain uses TRBV9 with TRBJ1-1; 9 bases match TRBD1. The CDR3 runs 16 residues. V gave up 3 bases and J gave up 0 bases; unmatched junction bases: 6. The germline CDR1 and CDR2 sequences are SGDLS and YYNGEE. The CDR3 region is CASSAGTGFLNTEAFF. The CDR3 nucleotides read TGTGCCAGCAGCGCCGGGACAGGGTTCTTGAACACTGAAGCTTTCTTT.

J is TRBJ1-5 and V is TRBV27; maybe TRBD1 (5 bases). Per the germline V gene, CDR1 is MNHEY and CDR2 is SMNVEV (reference sequence). The V gene lost 1 base and the J gene lost 1 base, with 8 bases spanning the gap. The CDR3 runs to 15 residues. CDR3 DNA sequence: TGTGCCAGCAGTTTATATTGGGACAGCAATCAGCCCCAGCATTTT. It translates to CASSLYWDSNQPQHF.

As for this clone: The junction departs from the called germline gene at one end, perhaps through a read error. The rearrangement uses TRBV7-7 and TRBJ2-7; maybe TRBD1 (6 bases). The CDR3 extends over 15 amino acids. Germline CDR1 SSHAT, CDR2 FNYEAQ (reference sequence). The CDR3 reads CASSIAWGPWDEQYF. The CDR3 bases are TGTGCCAGCAGCATAGCGTGGGGGCCCTGGGACGAGCAGTACTTC.

The DNA of the CDR3 is TGCGCCAGCAGCCCGTCTCTCCCCGGACTAGATGAGCAGTTCTTC. It translates to CASSPSLPGLDEQFF. The chain joins TRBV5-1 to TRBJ2-1, with TRBD2 matching 7 bases. The germline CDR1 and CDR2 sequences are SGHRS and YFSETQ. CDR3 size: 15 residues. J lost 8 bases, V lost 4 bases, and 12 bases had no gene match.

This rearrangement joins TRBV28 to TRBJ2-5; D not resolved. The V end lost 3 bases, the J end lost 5 bases, and 13 bases lay between the germline ends. Germline V gene data show CDR1 as MDHEN and CDR2 as SYDVKM. This CDR3 spans 14 amino acids. CDR3 sequence: CASSLSQPRETQYF. In DNA form, the CDR3 reads TGTGCCAGCAGTTTGTCACAACCTCGGGAGACCCAGTACTTC.

The chain carries TRBV19 and TRBJ1-2, with D possibly being TRBD1 (6 bases). Germline V gene lookup returns CDR1 LNHDA and CDR2 SQIVND (reference sequence). There are 14 residues in the CDR3. V was shortened by 6 bases and J by 0 bases, with 11 bases between the two germline ends. The CDR3 protein is CASSRDIANYGYTF. The CDR3 region has the DNA TGTGCCAGTAGCCGGGACATAGCTAACTATGGCTACACCTTC.

The chain links TRBV30 to TRBJ1-1; D gene ambiguous. Per germline, CDR1 GTSNPN and CDR2 SVGIG (reference sequence). With 7 bases removed from V and 1 base from J, the gap between germline ends came to 7 bases. The CDR3 contains 11 residues. The CDR3 is CASQENTEAFF. The CDR3 region has the DNA TGTGCCTCGCAAGAGAACACTGAAGCTTTCTTT.

The J gene is TRBJ2-2, the V gene TRBV7-9; TRBD1 might be the D (8 bases). Trimming pared 5 bases from V and 8 bases from J, leaving 27 bases between. The CDR3 runs to 18 residues. CDR1 is SEHNR, CDR2 FQNEAQ, per germline (reference sequence). The CDR3: CASSPMTPGQGGEGELFF. CDR3 bases: TGTGCCAGCAGCCCCATGACTCCCGGACAGGGAGGGGAGGGGGAGCTGTTTTTT.

The V gene is TRBV6-6, the J gene TRBJ2-1; maybe TRBD1 (6 bases). There are 14 residues in the CDR3. CDR1 and CDR2 (germline): MNHNY, SVGAGI (reference sequence). The ends were cut back, 7 bases at V and 0 bases at J, with 10 bases in the middle. CDR3: CASTLQGSYNEQFF. CDR3 in DNA: TGTGCCAGCACCCTACAGGGCTCCTACAATGAGCAGTTCTTC.

The chain recombines TRBV19 with TRBJ1-5; no reliable D call. The length of the CDR3 is 14 residues. V shed 4 bases and J shed 12 bases, with 19 bases lying between them. Per germline, CDR1 LNHDA and CDR2 SQIVND (reference sequence). The CDR3 nucleotides read TGTGCCAGTAGTACACGGACGGAGAGGGTGCACCAGCATTTT. Protein product: CASSTRTERVHQHF.

This clone came up once. The chain has TRBV6-6 and TRBJ1-1; D unclear. V lost 7 bases and J lost 6, with 12 bases in between. Germline assignment: CDR1 MNHNY and CDR2 SVGAGI (reference sequence). The length of the CDR3 is 12 residues. CDR3 region: CASTDRMPEAFF. The CDR3 nucleotides read TGTGCCAGCACCGATCGAATGCCTGAAGCTTTCTTT.